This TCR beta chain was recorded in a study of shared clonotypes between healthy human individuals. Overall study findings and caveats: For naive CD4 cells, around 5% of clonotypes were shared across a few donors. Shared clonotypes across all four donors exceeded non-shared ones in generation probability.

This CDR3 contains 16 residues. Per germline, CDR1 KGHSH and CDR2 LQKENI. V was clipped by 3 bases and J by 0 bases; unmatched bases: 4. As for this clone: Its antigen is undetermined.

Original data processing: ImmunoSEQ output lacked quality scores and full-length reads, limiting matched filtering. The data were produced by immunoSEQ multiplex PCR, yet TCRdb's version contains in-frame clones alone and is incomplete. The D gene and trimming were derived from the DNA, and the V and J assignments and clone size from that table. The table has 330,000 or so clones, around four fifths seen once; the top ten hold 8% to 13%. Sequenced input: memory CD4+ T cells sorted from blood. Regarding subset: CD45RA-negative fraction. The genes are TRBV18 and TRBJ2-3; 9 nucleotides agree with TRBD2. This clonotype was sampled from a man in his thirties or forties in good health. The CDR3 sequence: CASSPTSGSSTDTQYF. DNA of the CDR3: TGTGCCAGCTCACCGACTAGCGGCTCTAGCACAGATACGCAGTATTTT.